This TCR beta chain was sequenced in a study of blood T cell repertoires in COVID-19. This clone has just one count. TCRdb keeps only in-frame clones here, not all; method: immunoSEQ multiplex PCR. Of some 220,000 clones in the sample, about 82% were seen once. Trimming took 8 bases from V and 3 from J, leaving 19 bases between them. The CDR3 runs 15 residues. Germline CDR1 is ENHRY and CDR2 is SYGVKD. The chain recombines TRBV10-3 with TRBJ1-2; D perhaps matches TRBD1 (5 bases). The source of this sequence is a woman in her 70s with COVID-19, enrolled during active disease. Sequencing was performed on peripheral blood. CDR3 bases: TGTGCCATCCTCAGGTCACGGCTAGGGGACTATGGCTACACCTTC. Its translation is CAILRSRLGDYGYTF.